The sequence of this T cell receptor beta chain was determined in a study of blood T cell repertoires in COVID-19. Study-level background: Acute and convalescent COVID-19 specimens originated in the United States, Italy and Spain. The cDNA or gDNA used as material had been derived from T cells, B-cell-depleted T cells, or PBMCs.

In the original workflow: Amplification from reference gene primers served as the basis for estimated nucleated cell counts. Method: immunoSEQ multiplex PCR; TCRdb's copy keeps in-frame clones and lacks some. The V and J calls and the clone size are those of that table, but D and trimming were determined from the DNA. The sample comprises a few hundred thousand clones, nearly 90% of which are singletons, and about 8.5% rests with the top ten. Per the germline V gene, CDR1 is MGHRA and CDR2 is YSYEKL. The CDR3 length is 14 residues. V shed 5 bases, J shed 6 bases, and the junction held 8 bases outside the gene matches.

This sequence was found in a young man with active or convalescent COVID-19. Sequencing input: peripheral blood. V and J are TRBV4-1 and TRBJ2-3, with 7 bases that match TRBD1. The CDR3 is CASSTGQVVDTQYF. The CDR3 DNA reads as TGCGCCAGCAGCACCGGACAGGTCGTGGATACGCAGTATTTT.